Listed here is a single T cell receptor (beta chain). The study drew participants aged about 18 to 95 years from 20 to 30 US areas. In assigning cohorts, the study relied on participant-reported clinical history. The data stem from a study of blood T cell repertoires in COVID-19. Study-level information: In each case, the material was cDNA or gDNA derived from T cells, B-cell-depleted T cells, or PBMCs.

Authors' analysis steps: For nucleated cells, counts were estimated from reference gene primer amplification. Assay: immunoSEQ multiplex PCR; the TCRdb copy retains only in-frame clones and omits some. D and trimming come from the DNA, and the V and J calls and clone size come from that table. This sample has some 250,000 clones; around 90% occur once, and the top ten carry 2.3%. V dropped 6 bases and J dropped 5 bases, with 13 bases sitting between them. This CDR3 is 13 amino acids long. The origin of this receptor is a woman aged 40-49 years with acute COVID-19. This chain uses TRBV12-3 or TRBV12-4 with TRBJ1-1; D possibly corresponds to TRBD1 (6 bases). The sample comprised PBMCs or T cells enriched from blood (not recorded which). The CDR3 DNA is TGTGCCAGCAGCTGGACAGTGGGAACTGAAGCTTTCTTT. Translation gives CASSWTVGTEAFF.